This T cell receptor (beta chain) emerged from a study of blood T cell repertoires in COVID-19. The overall study: The origin of the acute and convalescent COVID-19 samples was the United States, Italy and Spain. PBMCs, B-cell-depleted T cells, or T cells provided the cDNA or gDNA that made up the material.

Authors' data handling: For nucleated cells, counts were estimated from reference gene primer amplification. The table came from immunoSEQ multiplex PCR; TCRdb's copy has only in-frame clones and leaves some out. The V and J calls and clone size are taken from that table; D and trimming were inferred from the DNA. This sample has about 160,000 clones, with about 90% found just once. Germline trimming cut 6 bases from V and 7 bases from J; bases unmatched to any gene: 9. This CDR3 has 13 residues. This sequence joins TRBV12-3 or TRBV12-4 and TRBJ2-7, with TRBD2 matching over 7 bases. The clonotype was recovered from a woman aged 60-75 years with active or convalescent COVID-19. The sequenced sample consisted of peripheral blood. CDR3 sequence reads: CASRGGDYAEQYF. The CDR3 DNA reads as TGTGCCAGCAGGGGAGGGGACTACGCGGAGCAGTACTTC.